The clone carrying this T cell receptor beta chain was counted a few times. This CDR3 spans 15 amino acids. Germline loops: CDR1 SGHNT, CDR2 YYREEE (reference sequence). V was clipped by 4 bases and J by 10 bases; unmatched bases: 9. These data come from a study of cytomegalovirus exposure and HLA in healthy donors. The primer mix had 60 Vbeta and 13 Jbeta primers. The protocol was immunoSEQ multiplex PCR, while the TCRdb copy is restricted to in-frame clones and leaves out a portion. The sample records some 120,000 clones, roughly 82% being singletons. This receptor was taken from a woman between 35 and 50 years old in good health and CMV-seropositive. The chain links TRBV5-4 to TRBJ2-1, with 12 bases identical to TRBD2. Sequencing used PBMCs. The CDR3 region has the DNA TGTGCCAGCAGCCCTGGACTAGCGGGGAGATGGGAGCAGTTCTTC. Its protein is CASSPGLAGRWEQFF.